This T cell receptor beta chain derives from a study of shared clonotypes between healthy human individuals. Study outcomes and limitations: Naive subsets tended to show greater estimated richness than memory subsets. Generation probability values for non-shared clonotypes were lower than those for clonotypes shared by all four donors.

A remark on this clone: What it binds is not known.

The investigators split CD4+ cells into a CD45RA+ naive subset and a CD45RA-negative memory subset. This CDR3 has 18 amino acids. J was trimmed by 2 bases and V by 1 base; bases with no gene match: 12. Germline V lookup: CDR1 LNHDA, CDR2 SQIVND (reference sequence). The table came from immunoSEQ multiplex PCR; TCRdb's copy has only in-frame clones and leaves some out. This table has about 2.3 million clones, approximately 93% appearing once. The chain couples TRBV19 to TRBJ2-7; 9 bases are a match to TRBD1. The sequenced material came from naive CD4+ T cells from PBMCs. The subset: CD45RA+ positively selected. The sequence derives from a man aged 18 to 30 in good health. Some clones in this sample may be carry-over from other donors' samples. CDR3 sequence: CASSIGLSGTGSPYEQYF. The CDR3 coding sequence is TGTGCCAGTAGTATAGGGCTCTCCGGGACAGGGTCTCCCTACGAGCAGTACTTC.